These 28 T cell receptor beta chains were sequenced from one sample in a study of regulatory T cells in long-lasting Graves disease (dated by TCRdb to the early 2020s). Libraries were made using multiplex PCR. The sequencer listed for this sample is Illumina HiSeq 4000. iRepertoire HTBI primers and Arm-PCR amplification of CDR3 regions were used to construct TCR beta libraries. TCRdb reprocessed the public reads (quality trimming at Q25 with fastp, clone calling with MiXCR) and kept in-frame beta chains. Identical CDR3 proteins give one entry, which carries the most common genes and DNA. The sample data list 450,000 to 600,000 distinct CDR3 sequences, and less than 15% of these were observed just once. The ten largest account for 10% of the sample. The intended sense of this specimen's time point label: newly diagnosed GD, antithyroid drugs for less than 3 months. RNA was extracted from PBMCs in TRIzol for both TCR sequencing and RNA sequencing.

The same sample was also used in a study of T cells in Graves' hyperthyroidism and ophthalmopathy.

The material sequenced was peripheral blood mononuclear cells (PBMCs), taken at new diagnosis, from a patient treated with antithyroid drugs. The receptors stem from a man aged 25-45 years with Graves disease. Donor details come from another sample of the same person, matched by shared clones.

This clonotype was picked up many times. The gene calls are TRBV7-2 and TRBJ2-1; a possible D gene is TRBD1 (5 bases). V was cut by 2 bases and J by 5 bases, with 22 bases left in between. The CDR3 extends over 18 amino acids. Germline V lookup: CDR1 SGHTA, CDR2 FQGNSA. The CDR3 nucleotides read TGTGCCAGCAGCTTATTCTGGGATGCAAGGGTGACAGACAATGAGCAGTTCTTC. It codes for CASSLFWDARVTDNEQFF.

This clonotype was counted at least ten times. V gene TRBV29-1 combines with J gene TRBJ2-7; 8 bases map to TRBD1. Germline CDR1 and CDR2: SQVTM and ANQGSEA. The CDR3 sequence is 12 residues long. V lost 6 bases, J lost 4 bases, and 5 bases stayed unmatched. CDR3 in amino acids: CSVRTGRYEQYF. The CDR3 nucleotides read TGCAGCGTGCGGACAGGGAGGTACGAGCAGTACTTC.

There are a few counts of this clonotype. The CDR3 here is CASSQDIWSSYNEQFF. The DNA for the CDR3 is TGTGCCAGCAGCCAAGATATCTGGAGCTCCTACAATGAGCAGTTCTTC. V and J are TRBV3-1 and TRBJ2-1; D is ambiguous. The germline CDR1 and CDR2 sequences are LGHDT and YNNKEL (reference sequence). V lost 0 bases and J lost 0, with 9 bases in between. This CDR3 region has 16 residues.

Ten or more counts support this clonotype. The chain recombines TRBV20-1 with TRBJ2-7; 7 bases line up with TRBD2. The CDR3 is 13 amino acids. After removal of 1 base from V and 3 bases from J, the junction contained 3 bases not matched to a gene. Germline CDR1 and CDR2: DFQATT and SNEGSKA (reference sequence). CDR3: CSARGDYIYEQYF. As DNA, the CDR3 is TGCAGTGCTAGAGGGGACTACATCTACGAGCAGTACTTC.

This clonotype was detected many times. V and J are TRBV5-1 and TRBJ2-3; a weak D match, TRBD2 (6 bases). CDR3 length: 16 amino acids. Trimming left V 3 bases short and J 2 bases short, with 16 bases between. The germline gives CDR1 SGHRS, CDR2 YFSETQ. The CDR3 here is CASSSIRDSATDTQYF. In DNA form, the CDR3 reads TGCGCCAGCAGCTCAATCCGGGACTCCGCCACAGATACGCAGTATTTT.

This clonotype was detected only a few times. The gene calls are TRBV7-2 and TRBJ2-5; D gene uncertain. The CDR3 contains 14 residues. Between the trimmed V and J ends, which lost 1 base and 3 bases, there was a span of 9 bases. Germline V gene data show CDR1 as SGHTA and CDR2 as FQGNSA. The chain's CDR3 is CASSLVGLEETQYF. CDR3 DNA: TGTGCCAGCAGCTTAGTGGGCTTAGAAGAGACCCAGTACTTC.

This clonotype was observed many times. This chain uses TRBV24-1 with TRBJ2-7, with TRBD2 matching 7 bases. In germline, CDR1 is KGHDR, CDR2 SFDVKD. The CDR3 is 13 amino acids. The V segment lost 4 bases and the J segment 4 bases; nucleotides outside the gene matches: 3. In DNA, the CDR3 is TGTGCCACCAGTGACCCCGGGGGGTACGAGCAGTACTTC. Its protein is CATSDPGGYEQYF.

This clonotype has a count of ten or more. This rearrangement joins TRBV5-1 to TRBJ2-1; 14 bases are shared with TRBD2. V trimming: 0 bases; J trimming: 9 bases; junction bases outside the gene matches: 8. Per germline, CDR1 SGHRS and CDR2 YFSETQ. This CDR3 is built from 17 residues. CDR3 nucleotide sequence: TGCGCCAGCAGCTTGGCCCCGGGACTAGCGGGAGTGGTTGAGCAGTTCTTC. This encodes CASSLAPGLAGVVEQFF.

Regarding this clonotype: A far larger clone is one base from this, pointing to a likely read error. This sequence joins TRBV20-1 and TRBJ2-5, with TRBD2 matching 13 bases. This CDR3 has 15 residues. Germline assignment: CDR1 DFQATT and CDR2 SNEGSKA (reference sequence). Losses at the gene ends were 3 bases for V and 11 bases for J; bases not matched to a gene: 12. The chain's CDR3 is CSASPTSGRAGEQYF. The CDR3 bases are TGCAGTGCTAGCCCCACTAGCGGGAGGGCCGGTGAGCAGTACTTC.

For this clonotype: A much more abundant neighbour one base away suggests this may be a read error. The chain carries TRBV3-1 and TRBJ2-7; no definite D call. CDR3 size: 16 residues. The germline CDR1 and CDR2 sequences are LGHDT and YNNKEL (reference sequence). V was shortened by 4 bases and J by 2 bases, with 18 bases between the two germline ends. This CDR3 is CASSPKGPVLPYEQYF. CDR3 bases: TGTGCCAGCAGCCCCAAGGGCCCGGTTCTCCCCTACGAGCAGTACTTC.

This clonotype showed up many times. The genes are TRBV12-3 or TRBV12-4 and TRBJ2-5; D might be TRBD1 (5 bases). The J call may be faulty, since TRBJ2-1 better matches the DNA end. This CDR3 is 13 amino acids long. The CDR3 bases are TGTGCCAGCAGCCGGAAAGGGGTCTATGAGCAGTTCTTC. This codes for CASSRKGVYEQFF.

On this clonotype itself: This may stem from a read error, because a much larger clone lies one nucleotide away. CDR3 nucleotide sequence: TGTGCCAGACATAAGTCTAGCGGCACAGATACGCAGTATTTT. This codes for CARHKSSGTDTQYF. The chain couples TRBV13 to TRBJ2-3; tentative D call: TRBD2 (6 bases). The CDR3 sequence is 14 residues long. Looked up from germline, CDR1 is PRHDT and CDR2 is FYEKMQ (reference sequence). V lost 9 bases and J 1 base, leaving 14 bases between the germline ends.

This clonotype was detected a few times. The chain is built from TRBV9 and TRBJ1-5; D gene unclear. In germline, CDR1 is SGDLS, CDR2 YYNGEE. V was trimmed by 0 bases and J by 2 bases, leaving 9 bases between them. This CDR3 spans 15 amino acids. The CDR3 DNA is TGTGCCAGCAGCGTAGAGGAGTACGGCAATCAGCCCCAGCATTTT. This encodes CASSVEEYGNQPQHF.

At least ten counts were recorded for this clonotype. The chain has TRBV10-3 and TRBJ1-1; D gene uncertain. The germline V gene has CDR1 ENHRY and CDR2 SYGVKD. V lost 3 bases and J 6 bases, leaving 11 bases between the germline ends. The CDR3 runs 13 residues. CDR3 in amino acids: CAISDPDQPEAFF. DNA of the CDR3: TGTGCCATCAGTGACCCGGACCAGCCTGAAGCTTTCTTT.

V usage is TRBV28 and J usage is TRBJ2-5; 8 bases are a match to TRBD2. The CDR3 runs 16 residues. The J segment lost 5 bases and the V segment lost 1 base, leaving 9 bases of the junction unmatched. CDR1 is MDHEN and CDR2 is SYDVKM in the germline V gene. The DNA for the CDR3 is TGTGCCAGCAGTTTATCGGGGGGGAGATGGCGGGAGACCCAGTACTTC. This codes for CASSLSGGRWRETQYF.

In its sample, this clonotype was seen many times. The chain links TRBV10-3 to TRBJ2-2; D is unresolved. V lost 9 bases and J 0 bases, leaving 2 bases between the germline ends. This CDR3 is built from 11 residues. CDR1 ENHRY and CDR2 SYGVKD come from the germline V gene. The CDR3: CAIANTGELFF. CDR3 in DNA: TGTGCCATAGCGAACACCGGGGAGCTGTTTTTT.

This clonotype was recorded many times. This chain links TRBV5-1 with TRBJ1-1; D perhaps matches TRBD1 (5 bases). Germline V CDR1 and CDR2: SGHRS, YFSETQ. There are 17 residues in the CDR3. V lost 0 bases to trimming and J lost 3 bases, with 18 bases between them. The CDR3 loop reads CASSLGGASLYHTEAFF. The DNA of the CDR3 is TGCGCCAGCAGCTTGGGTGGGGCCTCACTCTATCACACTGAAGCTTTCTTT.

Ten or more counts support this clonotype. The chain employs TRBV27 and TRBJ1-5; D gene uncertain. The V end lost 2 bases, the J end lost 2 bases, and 10 bases lay between the germline ends. Per the germline V gene, CDR1 is MNHEY and CDR2 is SMNVEV (reference sequence). The CDR3 contains 15 residues. CDR3 nucleotide sequence: TGTGCCAGCAGTTTAATTTACGGCGGCAATCAGCCCCAGCATTTT. Protein: CASSLIYGGNQPQHF.

Only a few counts were recorded for this clonotype. For the CDR3, the DNA is TGTGCCAGTAGTCTACAGGGGGCGGAGAAACTGTTTTTT. Its translation is CASSLQGAEKLFF. This chain connects TRBV19 to TRBJ1-4; 9 bases map to TRBD1. In germline, CDR1 is LNHDA, CDR2 SQIVND (reference sequence). CDR3 size: 13 residues. After removal of 5 bases from V and 11 bases from J, the junction contained 6 bases not matched to a gene.

This clonotype was observed at least ten times. The rearrangement joins TRBV20-1 to TRBJ1-2; D possibly corresponds to TRBD1 (6 bases). Germline CDR1 reads DFQATT; CDR2 reads SNEGSKA (reference sequence). V was trimmed by 3 bases and J by 4 bases, leaving 18 bases between them. This CDR3 spans 15 amino acids. This chain's CDR3 is CSARALTGSLYGYTF. In nucleotides, the CDR3 is TGCAGTGCTAGGGCTCTGACAGGCTCGCTCTATGGCTACACCTTC.

This clonotype appeared many times. The V call is TRBV7-3, the J call TRBJ2-2; 9 bases match TRBD1. The CDR3 sequence is 16 residues long. Germline CDR1 reads SGHTA; CDR2 reads FQGTGA. V was clipped by 5 bases and J by 7 bases; unmatched bases: 11. The CDR3 DNA sequence: TGTGCCAGCAGCCCCCGGACAGGGGAACGGTTCGGGGAGCTGTTTTTT. Translating gives CASSPRTGERFGELFF.

The gene calls are TRBV13 and TRBJ2-6; 12 bases line up with TRBD2. Germline V lookup: CDR1 PRHDT, CDR2 FYEKMQ (reference sequence). The V and J ends lost 3 bases and 2 bases, in that order; junction bases with no gene match: 8. This CDR3 contains 19 residues. The DNA for the CDR3 is TGTGCCAGCAGCTTGAGACTAGCGGGAGCGACCCCTGGGGCCAACGTCCTGACTTTC. It codes for CASSLRLAGATPGANVLTF.

The sample holds many counts of this clonotype. DNA of the CDR3: TGCAGCGTTACCGGACCAGATTTAGTAGGGGAGACCCAGTACTTC. Translated, it gives CSVTGPDLVGETQYF. This chain links TRBV29-1 with TRBJ2-5; the D is unclear. CDR3 size: 15 residues. V gave up 5 bases and J gave up 5 bases, with 21 bases separating them. Germline CDR1 is SQVTM and CDR2 is ANQGSEA.

This clonotype occurred many times. CDR3 DNA sequence: TGTGCCAGCAGCGTGGGACTCTTTGACGAGCAGTACTTC. This translates into CASSVGLFDEQYF. This chain links TRBV7-2 with TRBJ2-7, with D possibly TRBD2 on 6 matching bases. The CDR3 covers 13 residues. CDR1 and CDR2 (germline): SGHTA, FQGNSA. Between the trimmed V and J ends, which lost 5 bases and 5 bases, there was a span of 13 bases.

At least ten counts were recorded for this clonotype. The rearrangement joins TRBV19 to TRBJ2-2, with D maybe TRBD2 (5 bases). V was cut by 9 bases and J by 0 bases, with 11 bases left in between. The CDR3 runs to 14 residues. The germline CDR1 and CDR2 sequences are LNHDA and SQIVND (reference sequence). The CDR3 loop is CASSRGTNTGELFF. CDR3 DNA sequence: TGTGCCAGCAGCCGGGGAACGAACACCGGGGAGCTGTTTTTT.

This clonotype has ten or more counts. The V and J genes are TRBV5-5 and TRBJ2-1, with 11 bases matching TRBD2. The junction had 10 bases not matched to a gene; V was cut back by 2 bases and J by 6 bases. The germline CDR1 and CDR2 sequences are SGHKS and YYEKEE (reference sequence). This CDR3 has 17 residues. CDR3 nucleotides: TGTGCCAGCAGCTTCAGGTGGGGGACTAGCGGCCGCAATGAGCAGTTCTTC. The encoded protein is CASSFRWGTSGRNEQFF.

The chain recombines TRBV4-1 with TRBJ2-3; TRBD2 is a possible D gene (6 bases). The germline V gene has CDR1 MGHRA and CDR2 YSYEKL. Trimming removed 8 bases from V and 2 bases from J, with 17 bases in between. The CDR3 contains 15 residues. The CDR3 protein is CASCSAGLDTDTQYF. CDR3 DNA: TGCGCCAGCTGCTCTGCGGGACTGGACACAGATACGCAGTATTTT.

This clonotype has just a few counts. The chain has TRBV5-1 and TRBJ2-1; 10 bases line up with TRBD2. The V and J ends lost 0 bases and 2 bases, in that order; junction bases with no gene match: 8. Germline V gene sequence: CDR1 SGHRS, CDR2 YFSETQ. CDR3 length: 18 amino acids. The CDR3 protein is CASSLAMALAGAYNEQFF. CDR3 coding DNA: TGCGCCAGCAGCTTGGCCATGGCGCTAGCGGGAGCCTACAATGAGCAGTTCTTC.